This T cell receptor (beta chain) was captured in a study of CD8+CD57+ T cells in acquired aplastic anemia. Investigators profiled TCR beta VDJ and CDR3 from genomic DNA template. TCRdb ran MiXCR on the reads and lists one entry per CDR3 protein. The repertoire includes 200,000 to 300,000 distinct CDR3 sequences, around 45% of them detected once, and 7% to 9.5% sits in the top ten. Before being chosen for sequencing, patients had shown CD8+CD57+ cell expansion by flow cytometry. The CDR3 length is 14 residues. Trimming pared 3 bases from V and 11 bases from J, leaving 16 bases between. Looked up from germline, CDR1 is SGHVS and CDR2 is FQNEAQ.

The V and J genes are TRBV7-8 and TRBJ1-4; D ambiguous. This clonotype was sampled from a human donor with aplastic anemia. Sequencing input: sorted CD4+, CD8+, or CD8+CD57+ T cells (not recorded which) from PBMCs. This CDR3 reads CASSFLSNGVKLFF. CDR3 DNA: TGTGCCAGCAGCTTCTTAAGTAACGGTGTTAAACTGTTTTTT. Full variable domain (missing parts from reference TRBV7-8 and TRBJ1-4): GAGVSQSPRYKVAKRGQDVALRCDPISGHVSLFWYQQALGQGPEFLTYFQNEAQLDKSGLPSDRFFAERPEGSVSTLKIQRTQQEDSAVYLCASSFLSNGVKLFFGSGTQLSVL.